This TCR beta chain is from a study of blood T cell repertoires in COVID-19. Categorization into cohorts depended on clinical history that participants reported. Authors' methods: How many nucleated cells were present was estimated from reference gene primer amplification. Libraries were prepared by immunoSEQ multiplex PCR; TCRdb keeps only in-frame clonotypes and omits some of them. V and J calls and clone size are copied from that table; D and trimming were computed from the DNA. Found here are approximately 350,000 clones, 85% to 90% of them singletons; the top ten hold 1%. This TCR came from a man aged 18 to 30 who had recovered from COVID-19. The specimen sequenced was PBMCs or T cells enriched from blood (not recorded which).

The CDR3 region is CASSPTTSTDTQYF. CDR3 DNA sequence: TGTGCCAGCAGCCCCACTACTAGCACAGATACGCAGTATTTT. V is TRBV7-3 and J is TRBJ2-3; no firm D call. V was pared by 5 bases and J by 0 bases, with 9 bases between. CDR1 is SGHTA and CDR2 is FQGTGA in the germline V gene. This CDR3 contains 14 residues.